The present entry profiles one TCR beta chain with its context. Its matching antigen is unknown. Sequencing was performed with immunoSEQ multiplex PCR; in TCRdb, only in-frame clones are kept and a portion is missing. The sample yields 55,000 to 75,000 clones, about 91% seen once. This sample stems from a study of cytomegalovirus exposure and HLA in healthy donors. Findings and caveats of the study: Most TCR sequences were seen very rarely across donors, but some public TCRs occurred in many.

The CDR3 covers 13 residues. Germline CDR1 and CDR2: SGHRS and YFSETQ. V gave up 7 bases and J gave up 6 bases, with 17 bases separating them. This clonotype was obtained from a man aged 18 to 29 in good health and CMV-seropositive. What was sequenced was PBMCs. V and J are TRBV5-1 and TRBJ2-7, with a weak D call TRBD2 (5 bases). The CDR3 bases are TGCGCCAGCGGCACGGGGTCTCGAGCCGAGCAGTACTTC. Translated: CASGTGSRAEQYF.